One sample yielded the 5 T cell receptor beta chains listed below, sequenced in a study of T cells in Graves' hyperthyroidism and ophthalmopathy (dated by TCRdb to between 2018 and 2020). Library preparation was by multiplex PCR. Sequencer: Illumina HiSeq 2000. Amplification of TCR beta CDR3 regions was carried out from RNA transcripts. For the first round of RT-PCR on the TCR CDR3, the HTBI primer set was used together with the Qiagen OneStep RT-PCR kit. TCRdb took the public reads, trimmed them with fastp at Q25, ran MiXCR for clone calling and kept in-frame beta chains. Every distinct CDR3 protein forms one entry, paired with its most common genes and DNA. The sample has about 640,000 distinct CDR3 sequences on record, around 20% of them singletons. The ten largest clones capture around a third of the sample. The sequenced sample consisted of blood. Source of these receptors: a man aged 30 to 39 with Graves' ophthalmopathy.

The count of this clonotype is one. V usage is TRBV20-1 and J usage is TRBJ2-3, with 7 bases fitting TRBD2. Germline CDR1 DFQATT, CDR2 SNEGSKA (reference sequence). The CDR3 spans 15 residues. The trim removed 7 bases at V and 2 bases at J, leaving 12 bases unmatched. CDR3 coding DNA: TGCAGTGTTCAGTATACGGGACTAACCACAGATACGCAGTATTTT. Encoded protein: CSVQYTGLTTDTQYF.

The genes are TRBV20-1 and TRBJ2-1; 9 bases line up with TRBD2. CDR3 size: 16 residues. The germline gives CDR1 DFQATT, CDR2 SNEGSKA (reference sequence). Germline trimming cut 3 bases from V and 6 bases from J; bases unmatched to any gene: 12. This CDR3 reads CSARGGIAGASNEQFF. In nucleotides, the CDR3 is TGCAGTGCTAGGGGCGGGATAGCGGGAGCTAGCAATGAGCAGTTCTTC.

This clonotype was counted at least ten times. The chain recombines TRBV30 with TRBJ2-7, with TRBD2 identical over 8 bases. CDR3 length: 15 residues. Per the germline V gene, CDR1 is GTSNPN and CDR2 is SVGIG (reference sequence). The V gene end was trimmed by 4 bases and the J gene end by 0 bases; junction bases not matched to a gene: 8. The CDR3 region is CAWTRGGLGSYEQYF. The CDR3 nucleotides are TGTGCCTGGACGAGGGGGGGACTAGGCTCCTACGAGCAGTACTTC. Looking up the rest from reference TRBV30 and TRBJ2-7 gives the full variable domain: SQTIHQWPATLVQPVGSPLSLECTVEGTSNPNLYWYRQAAGRGLQLLFYSVGIGQISSEVPQNLSASRPQDRQFILSSKKLLLSDSGFYLCAWTRGGLGSYEQYFGPGTRLTVT.

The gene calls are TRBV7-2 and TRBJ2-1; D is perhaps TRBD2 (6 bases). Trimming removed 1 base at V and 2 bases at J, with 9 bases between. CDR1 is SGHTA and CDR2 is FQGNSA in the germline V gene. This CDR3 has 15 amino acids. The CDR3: CASSLGAGTYNEQFF. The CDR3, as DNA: TGTGCCAGCAGCTTAGGGGCGGGAACCTACAATGAGCAGTTCTTC.

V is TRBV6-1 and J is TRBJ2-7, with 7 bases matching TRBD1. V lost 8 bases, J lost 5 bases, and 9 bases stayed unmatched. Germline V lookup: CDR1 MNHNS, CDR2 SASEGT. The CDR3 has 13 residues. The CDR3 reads CASQRTDRDEQYF. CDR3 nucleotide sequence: TGTGCCAGCCAAAGGACAGACAGGGACGAGCAGTACTTC.